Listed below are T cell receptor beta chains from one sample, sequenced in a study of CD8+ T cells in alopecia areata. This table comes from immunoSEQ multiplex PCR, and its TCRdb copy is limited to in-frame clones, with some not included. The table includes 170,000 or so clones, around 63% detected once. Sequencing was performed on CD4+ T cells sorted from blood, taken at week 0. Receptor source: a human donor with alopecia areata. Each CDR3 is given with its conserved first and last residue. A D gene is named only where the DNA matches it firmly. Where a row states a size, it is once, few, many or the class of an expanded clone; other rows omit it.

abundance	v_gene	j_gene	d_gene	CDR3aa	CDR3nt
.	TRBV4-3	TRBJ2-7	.	CASNQGKRRSSYEQYF	TGCGCCAGCAACCAAGGCAAGCGGAGGAGCTCCTACGAGCAGTACTTC
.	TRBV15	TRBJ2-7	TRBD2	CATSRVSAGGLYNEQYF	TGTGCCACCAGCAGGGTCTCCGCGGGGGGACTGTACAACGAGCAGTACTTC
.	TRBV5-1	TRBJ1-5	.	CASSLAGNSNQPQHF	TGCGCCAGCAGCTTGGCCGGGAATAGCAATCAGCCCCAGCATTTT
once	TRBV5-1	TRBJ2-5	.	CASSLGALQETQYF	TGCGCCAGCAGCTTAGGAGCGCTCCAAGAGACCCAGTACTTC
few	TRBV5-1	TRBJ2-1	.	CASSKAGAFNEQFF	TGCGCCAGCAGCAAGGCGGGGGCTTTCAATGAGCAGTTCTTC
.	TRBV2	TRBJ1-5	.	CASMGWGQPQHF	TGTGCCAGCATGGGTTGGGGGCAGCCCCAGCATTTT
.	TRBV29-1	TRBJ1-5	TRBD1	CSVDQGVGQPQHF	TGCAGCGTCGACCAGGGGGTCGGGCAGCCCCAGCATTTT
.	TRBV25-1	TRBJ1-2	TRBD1	CASSAGGVYGYTF	TGTGCCAGCAGTGCAGGGGGGGTCTATGGCTACACCTTC
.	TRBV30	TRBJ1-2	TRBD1	CAWSPGTGHGYTF	TGTGCCTGGAGTCCTGGGACAGGGCATGGCTACACCTTC
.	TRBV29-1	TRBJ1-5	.	CSVVLGANQPQHF	TGCAGCGTTGTATTGGGGGCCAATCAGCCCCAGCATTTT
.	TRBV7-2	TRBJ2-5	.	CASSLEPPGTRETQYF	TGTGCCAGCAGCTTAGAACCCCCCGGAACCCGAGAGACCCAGTACTTC